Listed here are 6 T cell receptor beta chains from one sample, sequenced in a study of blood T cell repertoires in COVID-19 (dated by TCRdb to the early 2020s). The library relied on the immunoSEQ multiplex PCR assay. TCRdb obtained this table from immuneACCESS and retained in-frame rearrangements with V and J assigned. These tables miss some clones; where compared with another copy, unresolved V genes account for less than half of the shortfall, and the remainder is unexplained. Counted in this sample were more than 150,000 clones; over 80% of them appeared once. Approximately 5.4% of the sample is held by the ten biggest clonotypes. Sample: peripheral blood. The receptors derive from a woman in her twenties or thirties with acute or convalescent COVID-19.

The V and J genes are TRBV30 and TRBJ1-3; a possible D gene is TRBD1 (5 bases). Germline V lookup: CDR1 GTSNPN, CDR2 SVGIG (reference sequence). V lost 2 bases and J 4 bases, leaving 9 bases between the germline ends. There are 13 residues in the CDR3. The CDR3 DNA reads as TGTGCCTGGAGTTCTCCAGGGGGAAACACCATATATTTT. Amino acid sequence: CAWSSPGGNTIYF. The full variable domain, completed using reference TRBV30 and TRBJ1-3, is SQTIHQWPATLVQPVGSPLSLECTVEGTSNPNLYWYRQAAGRGLQLLFYSVGIGQISSEVPQNLSASRPQDRQFILSSKKLLLSDSGFYLCAWSSPGGNTIYFGEGSWLTVV.

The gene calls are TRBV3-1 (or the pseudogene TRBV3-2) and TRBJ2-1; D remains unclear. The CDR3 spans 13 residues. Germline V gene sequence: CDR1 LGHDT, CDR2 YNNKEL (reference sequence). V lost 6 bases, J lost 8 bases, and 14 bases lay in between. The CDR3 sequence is CASSLVPSYEQFF. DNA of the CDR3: TGTGCCAGCAGTCTTGTTCCCTCCTATGAGCAGTTCTTC.

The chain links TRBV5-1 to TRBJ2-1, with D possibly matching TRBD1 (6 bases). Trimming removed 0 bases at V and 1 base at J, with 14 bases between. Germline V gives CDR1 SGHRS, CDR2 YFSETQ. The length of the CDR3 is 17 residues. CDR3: CASSLAVSQGSYNEQFF. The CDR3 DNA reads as TGCGCCAGCAGCTTGGCCGTTAGTCAGGGGTCCTACAATGAGCAGTTCTTC. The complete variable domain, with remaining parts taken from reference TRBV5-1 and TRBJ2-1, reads KAGVTQTPRYLIKTRGQQVTLSCSPISGHRSVSWYQQTPGQGLQFLFEYFSETQRNKGNFPGRFSGRQFSNSRSEMNVSTLELGDSALYLCASSLAVSQGSYNEQFFGPGTRLTVL.

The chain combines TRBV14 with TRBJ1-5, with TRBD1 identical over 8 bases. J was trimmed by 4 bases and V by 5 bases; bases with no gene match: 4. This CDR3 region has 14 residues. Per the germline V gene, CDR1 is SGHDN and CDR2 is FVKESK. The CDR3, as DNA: TGTGCCAGCAGCTCCGGGACAGGTAATCAGCCCCAGCATTTT. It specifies CASSSGTGNQPQHF.

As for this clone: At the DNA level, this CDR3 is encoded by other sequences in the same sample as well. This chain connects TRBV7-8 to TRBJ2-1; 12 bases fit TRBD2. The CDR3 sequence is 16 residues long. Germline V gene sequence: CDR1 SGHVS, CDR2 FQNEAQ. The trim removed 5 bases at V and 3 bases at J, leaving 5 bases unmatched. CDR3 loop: CASSRGGLAGYNEQFF. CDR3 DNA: TGTGCCAGCAGCCGAGGGGGACTAGCGGGCTACAATGAGCAGTTCTTC.

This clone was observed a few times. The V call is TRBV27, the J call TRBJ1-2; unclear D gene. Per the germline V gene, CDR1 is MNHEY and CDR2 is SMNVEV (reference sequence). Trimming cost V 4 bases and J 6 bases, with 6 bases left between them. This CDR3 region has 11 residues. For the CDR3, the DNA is TGTGCCAGCAGTTCCGCGGATGGCTACACCTTC. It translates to CASSSADGYTF.